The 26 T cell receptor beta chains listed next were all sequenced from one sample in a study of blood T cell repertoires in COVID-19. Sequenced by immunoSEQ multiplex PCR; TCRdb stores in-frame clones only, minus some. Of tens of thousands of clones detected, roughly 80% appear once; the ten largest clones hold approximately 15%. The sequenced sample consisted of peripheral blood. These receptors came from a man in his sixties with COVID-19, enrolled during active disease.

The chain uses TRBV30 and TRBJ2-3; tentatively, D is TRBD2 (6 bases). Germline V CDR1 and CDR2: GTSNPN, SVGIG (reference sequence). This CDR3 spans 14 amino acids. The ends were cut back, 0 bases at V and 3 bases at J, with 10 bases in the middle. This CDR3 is CAWSVLRGTDTQYF. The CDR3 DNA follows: TGTGCCTGGAGTGTACTCCGGGGGACAGATACGCAGTATTTT.

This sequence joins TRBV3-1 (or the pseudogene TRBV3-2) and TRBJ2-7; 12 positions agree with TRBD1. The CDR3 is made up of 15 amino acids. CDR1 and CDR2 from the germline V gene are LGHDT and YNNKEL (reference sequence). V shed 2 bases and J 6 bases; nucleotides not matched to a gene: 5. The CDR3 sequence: CASSQPGTGGREQYF. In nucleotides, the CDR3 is TGTGCCAGCAGCCAACCCGGGACAGGGGGCCGCGAGCAGTACTTC.

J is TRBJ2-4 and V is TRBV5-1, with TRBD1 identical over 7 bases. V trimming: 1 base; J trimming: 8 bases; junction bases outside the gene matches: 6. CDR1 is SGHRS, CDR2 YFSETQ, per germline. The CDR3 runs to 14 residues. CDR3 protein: CASSLIGGRDIQYF. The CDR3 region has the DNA TGCGCCAGCAGCTTGATAGGGGGCCGGGACATTCAGTACTTC.

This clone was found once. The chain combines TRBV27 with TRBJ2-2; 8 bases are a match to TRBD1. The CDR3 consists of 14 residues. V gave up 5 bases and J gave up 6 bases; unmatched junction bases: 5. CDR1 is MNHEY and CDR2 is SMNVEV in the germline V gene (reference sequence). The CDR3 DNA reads TGTGCCAGCAGTAGGTCAGGGGGCTCCGGGGAGCTGTTTTTT. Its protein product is CASSRSGGSGELFF.

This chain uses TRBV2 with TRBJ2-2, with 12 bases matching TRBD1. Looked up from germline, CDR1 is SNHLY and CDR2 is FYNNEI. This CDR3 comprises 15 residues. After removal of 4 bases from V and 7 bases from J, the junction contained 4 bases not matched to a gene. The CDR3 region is CASSGGTGGIGELFF. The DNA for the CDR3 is TGTGCCAGCAGTGGGGGGACAGGGGGCATCGGGGAGCTGTTTTTT. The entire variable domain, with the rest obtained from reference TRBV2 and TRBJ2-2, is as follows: EPEVTQTPSHQVTQMGQEVILRCVPISNHLYFYWYRQILGQKVEFLVSFYNNEISEKSEIFDDQFSVERPDGSNFTLKIRSTKLEDSAMYFCASSGGTGGIGELFFGEGSRLTVL.

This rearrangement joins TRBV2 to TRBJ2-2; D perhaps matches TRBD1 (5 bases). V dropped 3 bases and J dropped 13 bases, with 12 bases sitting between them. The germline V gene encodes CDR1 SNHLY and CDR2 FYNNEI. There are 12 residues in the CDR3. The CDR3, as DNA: TGTGCCAGCAGTGAGGGGCTAAGCAGGCTGTTTTTT. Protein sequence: CASSEGLSRLFF.

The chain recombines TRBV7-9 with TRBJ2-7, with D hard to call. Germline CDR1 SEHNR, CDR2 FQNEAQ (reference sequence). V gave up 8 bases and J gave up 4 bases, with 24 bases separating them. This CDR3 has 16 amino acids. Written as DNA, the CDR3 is TGTGCCAGCCGCCCGCAGCAGGCCCGTTCCCAGTACGAGCAGTACTTC. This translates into CASRPQQARSQYEQYF.

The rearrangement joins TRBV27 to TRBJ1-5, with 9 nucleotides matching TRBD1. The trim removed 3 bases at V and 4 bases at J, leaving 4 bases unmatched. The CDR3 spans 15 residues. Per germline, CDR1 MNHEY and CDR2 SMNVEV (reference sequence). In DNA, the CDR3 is TGTGCCAGCAGTTTTACAGGGGGCGCGAATCAGCCCCAGCATTTT. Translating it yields CASSFTGGANQPQHF.

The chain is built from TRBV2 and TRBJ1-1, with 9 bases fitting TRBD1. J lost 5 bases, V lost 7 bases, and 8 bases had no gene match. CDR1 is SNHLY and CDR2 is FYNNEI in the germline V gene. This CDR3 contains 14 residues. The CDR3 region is CASIQQGAGTEAFF. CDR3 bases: TGTGCCAGCATTCAACAGGGGGCCGGTACTGAAGCTTTCTTT.

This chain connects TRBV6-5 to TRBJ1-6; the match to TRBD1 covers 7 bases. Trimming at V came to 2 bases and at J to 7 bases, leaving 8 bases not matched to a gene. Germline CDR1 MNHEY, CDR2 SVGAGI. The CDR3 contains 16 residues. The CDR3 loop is CASSYGIRDSNSPLHF. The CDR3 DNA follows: TGTGCCAGCAGTTACGGTATCCGGGACAGCAATTCACCCCTCCACTTT.

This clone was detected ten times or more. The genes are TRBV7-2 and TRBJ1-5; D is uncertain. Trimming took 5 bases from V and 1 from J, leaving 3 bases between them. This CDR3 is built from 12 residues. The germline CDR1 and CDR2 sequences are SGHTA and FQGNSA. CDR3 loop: CASSPSNQPQHF. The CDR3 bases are TGTGCCAGCAGCCCGAGCAATCAGCCCCAGCATTTT.

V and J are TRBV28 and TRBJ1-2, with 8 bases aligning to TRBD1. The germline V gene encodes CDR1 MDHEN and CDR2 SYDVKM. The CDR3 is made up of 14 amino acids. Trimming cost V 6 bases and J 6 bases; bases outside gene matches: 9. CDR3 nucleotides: TGTGCCAGCAGCCAACGACAGGGGTTGAATGGCTACACCTTC. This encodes CASSQRQGLNGYTF.

The DNA for the CDR3 is TGTGCCAGCAGCTTCCAAAAAGCGGGGGGCACCGGGGAGCTGTTTTTT. Its protein is CASSFQKAGGTGELFF. The rearrangement uses TRBV11-2 and TRBJ2-2; TRBD2 agrees at 9 bases. This CDR3 comprises 16 residues. Losses at the gene ends were 3 bases for V and 4 bases for J; bases not matched to a gene: 6. Germline-derived CDR1 and CDR2 are SGHAT and FQNNGV. Together with reference TRBV11-2 and TRBJ2-2, the CDR3 gives the full variable domain: EAGVAQSPRYKIIEKRQSVAFWCNPISGHATLYWYQQILGQGPKLLIQFQNNGVVDDSQLPKDRFSAERLKGVDSTLKIQPAKLEDSAVYLCASSFQKAGGTGELFFGEGSRLTVL.

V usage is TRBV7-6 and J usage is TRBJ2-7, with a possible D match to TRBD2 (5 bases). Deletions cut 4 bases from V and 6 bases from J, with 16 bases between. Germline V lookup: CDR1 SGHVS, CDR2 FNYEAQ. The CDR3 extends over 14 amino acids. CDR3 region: CASSSLDGLVEQYF. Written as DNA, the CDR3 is TGTGCCAGCAGCTCCCTCGATGGACTGGTCGAGCAGTACTTC.

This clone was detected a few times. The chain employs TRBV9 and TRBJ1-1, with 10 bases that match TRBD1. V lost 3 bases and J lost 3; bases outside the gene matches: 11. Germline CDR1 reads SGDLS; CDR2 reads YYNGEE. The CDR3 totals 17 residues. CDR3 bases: TGTGCCAGCAGCGCCCTAGGGACCGGGACAGGGGACACTGAAGCTTTCTTT. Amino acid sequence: CASSALGTGTGDTEAFF.

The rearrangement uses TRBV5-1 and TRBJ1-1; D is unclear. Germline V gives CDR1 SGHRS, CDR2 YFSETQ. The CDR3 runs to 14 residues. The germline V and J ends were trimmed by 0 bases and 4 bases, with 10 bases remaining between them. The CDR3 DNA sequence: TGCGCCAGCAGCTTGGGGGGAGGTGGCACTGAAGCTTTCTTT. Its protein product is CASSLGGGGTEAFF.

CDR3 amino acids: CASRLTPGQGPLGEQFF. As DNA, the CDR3 is TGTGCCAGCAGGTTAACTCCGGGACAGGGGCCGCTGGGGGAGCAGTTCTTC. This chain links TRBV2 with TRBJ2-1; 10 bases agree with TRBD1. Germline-derived CDR1 and CDR2 are SNHLY and FYNNEI. This CDR3 region has 17 residues. Trimming removed 6 bases from V and 10 bases from J; junction bases left unmatched: 18.

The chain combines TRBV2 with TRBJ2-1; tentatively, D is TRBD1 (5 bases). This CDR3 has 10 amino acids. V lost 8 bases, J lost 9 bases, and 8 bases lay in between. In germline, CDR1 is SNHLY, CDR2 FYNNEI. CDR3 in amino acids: CASDQGEQFF. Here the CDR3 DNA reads TGTGCCAGCGATCAGGGTGAGCAGTTCTTC.

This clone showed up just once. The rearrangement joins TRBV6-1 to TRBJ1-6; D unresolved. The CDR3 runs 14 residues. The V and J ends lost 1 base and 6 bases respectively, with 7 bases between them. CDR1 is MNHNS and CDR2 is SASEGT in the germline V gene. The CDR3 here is CASSEVAGNSPLHF. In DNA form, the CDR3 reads TGTGCCAGCAGTGAAGTGGCAGGTAATTCACCCCTCCACTTT.

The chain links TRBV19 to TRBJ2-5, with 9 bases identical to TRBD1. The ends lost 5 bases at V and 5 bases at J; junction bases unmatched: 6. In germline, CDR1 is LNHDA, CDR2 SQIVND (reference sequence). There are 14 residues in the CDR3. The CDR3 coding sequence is TGTGCCAGTAGTCGCCGGACAGGGGATGAGACCCAGTACTTC. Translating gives CASSRRTGDETQYF.

DNA for the CDR3: TGTGCCACCCGGGACAACTACGAGCAGTACTTC. Translating it yields CATRDNYEQYF. The chain carries TRBV10-3 and TRBJ2-7, with a weak D call TRBD1 (6 bases). Trimming took off 10 bases at V and 3 bases at J, with 10 bases between the two ends. The CDR3 extends over 11 amino acids. Germline V lookup: CDR1 ENHRY, CDR2 SYGVKD.

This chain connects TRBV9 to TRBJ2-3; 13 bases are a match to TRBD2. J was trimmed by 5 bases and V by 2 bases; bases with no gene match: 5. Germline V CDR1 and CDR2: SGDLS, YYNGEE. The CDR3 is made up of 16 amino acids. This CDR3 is CASSVTSGGAQDTQYF. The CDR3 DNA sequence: TGTGCCAGCAGCGTTACTAGCGGGGGGGCCCAAGATACGCAGTATTTT.

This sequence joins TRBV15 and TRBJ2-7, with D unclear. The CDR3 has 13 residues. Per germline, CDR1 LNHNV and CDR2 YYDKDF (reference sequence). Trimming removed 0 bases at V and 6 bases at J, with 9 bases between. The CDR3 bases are TGTGCCACCAGCAGAGAATCGAGTTTCGAGCAGTACTTC. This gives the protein CATSRESSFEQYF.

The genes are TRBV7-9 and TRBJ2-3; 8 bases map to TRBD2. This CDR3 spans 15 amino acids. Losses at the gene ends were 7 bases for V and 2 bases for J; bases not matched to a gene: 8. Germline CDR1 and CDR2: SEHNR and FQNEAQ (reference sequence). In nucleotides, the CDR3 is TGTGCCAGCACCTCCCGCGGGGGGAACACAGATACGCAGTATTTT. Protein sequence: CASTSRGGNTDTQYF.

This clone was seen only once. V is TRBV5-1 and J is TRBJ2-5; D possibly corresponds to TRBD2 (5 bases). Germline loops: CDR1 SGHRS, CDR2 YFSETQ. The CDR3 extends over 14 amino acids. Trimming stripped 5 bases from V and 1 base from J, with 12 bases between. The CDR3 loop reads CASSRSSSQETQYF. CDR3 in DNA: TGCGCCAGCAGTAGATCTAGCAGCCAAGAGACCCAGTACTTC. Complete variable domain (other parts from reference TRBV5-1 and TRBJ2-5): KAGVTQTPRYLIKTRGQQVTLSCSPISGHRSVSWYQQTPGQGLQFLFEYFSETQRNKGNFPGRFSGRQFSNSRSEMNVSTLELGDSALYLCASSRSSSQETQYFGPGTRLLVL.

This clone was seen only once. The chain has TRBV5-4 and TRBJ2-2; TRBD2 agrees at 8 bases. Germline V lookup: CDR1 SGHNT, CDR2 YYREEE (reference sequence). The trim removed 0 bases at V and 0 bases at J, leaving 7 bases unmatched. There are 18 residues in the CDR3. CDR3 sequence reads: CASSLVLGSGTNTGELFF. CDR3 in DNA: TGTGCCAGCAGCTTGGTATTAGGTAGCGGGACGAACACCGGGGAGCTGTTTTTT.